This TCR beta chain came from a study of T-cell reconstitution after alpha-beta-depleted transplantation in children. The CDR3 contains 14 residues. Germline V lookup: CDR1 SEHNR, CDR2 FQNEAQ (reference sequence). V lost 3 bases and J lost 8, with 14 bases in between. Unique molecular identifiers featured in how the TCRbeta library was prepared. TCRdb fed the PCR reads into MiXCR, producing one record per CDR3 protein. The table records 750,000 to 950,000 distinct CDR3 sequences, roughly 15% of them present only once. Study results and caveats: A year had passed since transplant, and T-cell counts and diversity by then came mostly from newly produced T cells. About two months after transplant, alpha-beta T cells reportedly came from several hundred expanded graft clones. Diversity of TCRbeta at day 60 was high in some patients, arising from surviving recipient T cells and thymic progenitors.

As concerns this clonotype: The antigen is undetermined.

The chain carries TRBV7-9 and TRBJ2-1; perhaps TRBD2 as D (5 bases). The specimen comprised PBMCs, mostly from graft donor cells, sampled 360 days after TCRalphabeta/CD19-depleted stem cell transplant. This receptor was obtained from a male patient younger than 18 who had a stem cell transplant for acute lymphoblastic leukemia, so the T cells may come from the graft donor. The CDR3 DNA sequence: TGTGCCAGCAGCTTCGTCGGCCACGGGGATGAGCAGTTCTTC. Translated: CASSFVGHGDEQFF.